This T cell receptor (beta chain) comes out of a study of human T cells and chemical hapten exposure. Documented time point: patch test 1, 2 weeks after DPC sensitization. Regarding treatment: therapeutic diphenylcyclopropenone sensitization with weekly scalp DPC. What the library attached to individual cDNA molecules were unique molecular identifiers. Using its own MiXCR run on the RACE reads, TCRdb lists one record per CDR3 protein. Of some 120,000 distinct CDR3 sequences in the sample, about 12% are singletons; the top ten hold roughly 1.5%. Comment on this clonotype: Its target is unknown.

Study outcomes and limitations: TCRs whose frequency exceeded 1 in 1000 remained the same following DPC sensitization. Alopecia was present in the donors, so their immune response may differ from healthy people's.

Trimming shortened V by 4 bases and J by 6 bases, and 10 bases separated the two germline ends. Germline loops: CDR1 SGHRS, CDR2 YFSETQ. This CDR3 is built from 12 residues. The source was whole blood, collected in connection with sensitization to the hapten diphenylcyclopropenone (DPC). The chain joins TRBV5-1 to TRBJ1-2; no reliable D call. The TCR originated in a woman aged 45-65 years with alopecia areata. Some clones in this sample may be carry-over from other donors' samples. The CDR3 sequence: CASSQSSNGYTF. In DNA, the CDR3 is TGCGCCAGCAGCCAAAGCTCCAATGGCTACACCTTC.